The 17 T cell receptor beta chains presented below share a single source sample, sequenced in a study of tumour-infiltrating T cells in Burkitt lymphoma. Produced via immunoSEQ multiplex PCR; TCRdb's table is partial and in-frame only. The profile shows roughly 1,700 clones, 60% to 75% of them singletons. Input material: tumor tissue. All receptors come from a human donor with diffuse large B-cell lymphoma.

This clone was recorded once. V usage is TRBV4-2 and J usage is TRBJ2-7, with 10 bases that match TRBD2. Losses at the gene ends were 3 bases for V and 3 bases for J; bases not matched to a gene: 5. This CDR3 has 15 amino acids. CDR1 is LGHNA, CDR2 YNFKEQ, per germline. CDR3 sequence (DNA): TGTGCCAGCAGCCAGGGAACTAGCGGGGACTACGAGCAGTACTTC. Amino acid sequence: CASSQGTSGDYEQYF.

The chain carries TRBV12-5 and TRBJ2-5; 11 bases fit TRBD2. CDR3 size: 16 residues. Germline-derived CDR1 and CDR2 are LGHNT and FRNRAP. Germline trimming cut 0 bases from V and 2 bases from J; bases unmatched to any gene: 2. The CDR3, as DNA: TGTGCTAGTGGTTTGGTACTAGCGGGGGCACAAGAGACCCAGTACTTC. Amino acid sequence: CASGLVLAGAQETQYF.

Sample share makes this clone large (0.1 to 1%). The rearrangement links TRBV5-6 to TRBJ2-7; D remains ambiguous. V lost 2 bases and J 0 bases, leaving 9 bases between the germline ends. CDR1 SGHDT and CDR2 YYEEEE come from the germline V gene. This CDR3 is built from 14 residues. Written as DNA, the CDR3 is TGTGCCAGCAGCTTCCAGGTTAGCTCCTACGAGCAGTACTTC. It is translated as CASSFQVSSYEQYF.

The chain recombines TRBV7-8 with TRBJ1-1; 10 bases align to TRBD1. The CDR3 extends over 14 amino acids. Germline-derived CDR1 and CDR2 are SGHVS and FQNEAQ. V gave up 5 bases and J gave up 3 bases; unmatched junction bases: 3. CDR3 amino acids: CASSLGTGDTEAFF. DNA for the CDR3: TGTGCCAGCAGCCTTGGGACAGGGGACACTGAAGCTTTCTTT.

This clone showed up just a few times. V is TRBV19 and J is TRBJ2-1, with TRBD2 matching 9 bases. CDR1 is LNHDA and CDR2 is SQIVND in the germline V gene (reference sequence). The J segment lost 7 bases and the V segment lost 2 bases, leaving 6 bases of the junction unmatched. CDR3 length: 15 amino acids. CDR3 region: CASSILAGRSNEQFF. DNA of the CDR3: TGTGCCAGTAGTATACTAGCGGGACGATCTAATGAGCAGTTCTTC.

By its share, this clone is large. The chain recombines TRBV7-9 with TRBJ2-7, with a weak D call TRBD1 (5 bases). In germline, CDR1 is SEHNR, CDR2 FQNEAQ (reference sequence). This CDR3 is 12 amino acids long. V lost 4 bases to trimming and J lost 2 bases, with 6 bases between them. CDR3 sequence (DNA): TGTGCCAGCAGCTCGACAGCCTACGAGCAGTACTTC. Translating gives CASSSTAYEQYF.

This chain's CDR3 is CASSSVDIQYF. CDR3 in DNA: TGTGCCAGCAGTTCCGTGGACATTCAGTACTTC. The chain joins TRBV6-6 to TRBJ2-4; D is unresolved. This CDR3 is built from 11 residues. Trimming removed 4 bases from V and 8 bases from J, with 6 bases in between. Germline V gene data show CDR1 as MNHNY and CDR2 as SVGAGI (reference sequence).

The chain has TRBV27 and TRBJ2-7; D is perhaps TRBD2 (6 bases). V was clipped by 0 bases and J by 3 bases, with 15 bases between them. This CDR3 comprises 16 residues. Per germline, CDR1 MNHEY and CDR2 SMNVEV (reference sequence). The CDR3 protein is CASSLSRGTFIYEQYF. The CDR3 DNA sequence: TGTGCCAGCAGTTTATCGCGGGGTACCTTCATCTACGAGCAGTACTTC.

This clone was observed a few times. V and J are TRBV7-9 and TRBJ2-1; D ambiguous. This CDR3 spans 11 amino acids. The V end was cut by 5 bases, the J end by 6 bases, with 5 bases between. Germline CDR1 and CDR2: SEHNR and FQNEAQ (reference sequence). CDR3 DNA sequence: TGTGCCAGCAGCCGCATCAATGAGCAGTTCTTC. It yields the protein CASSRINEQFF.

This sequence joins TRBV7-3 and TRBJ2-2, with D possibly TRBD1 on 5 matching bases. There are 16 residues in the CDR3. Trimming pared 1 base from V and 6 bases from J, leaving 15 bases between. Germline V gene data show CDR1 as SGHTA and CDR2 as FQGTGA. The CDR3 DNA follows: TGTGCCAGCAGCTTAAATTCCAGGGTAGGGGCCGGGGAGCTGTTTTTT. Translated: CASSLNSRVGAGELFF. The variable domain in full, with the rest retrieved from reference TRBV7-3 and TRBJ2-2, is GAGVSQTPSNKVTEKGKYVELRCDPISGHTALYWYRQSLGQGPEFLIYFQGTGAADDSGLPNDRFFAVRPEGSVSTLKIQRTERGDSAVYLCASSLNSRVGAGELFFGEGSRLTVL.

The chain carries TRBV5-5 and TRBJ2-7; TRBD2 matches 12 bases. J lost 9 bases, V lost 0 bases, and 13 bases had no gene match. The germline gives CDR1 SGHKS, CDR2 YYEKEE (reference sequence). This CDR3 contains 17 residues. The CDR3 DNA is TGTGCCAGCAGCTTGGCCCCGACTAGCGGGGGAGTGATGGGGCAGTACTTC. This codes for CASSLAPTSGGVMGQYF.

This sequence joins TRBV9 and TRBJ2-7; 8 bases align to TRBD1. The CDR3 loop spans 14 amino acids. The J segment lost 4 bases and the V segment lost 4 bases, leaving 7 bases of the junction unmatched. Germline V lookup: CDR1 SGDLS, CDR2 YYNGEE. The CDR3 here is CASSPRTGIYEQYF. CDR3 nucleotides: TGTGCCAGCAGCCCTCGGACAGGGATATACGAGCAGTACTTC. The full variable domain, completed using reference TRBV9 and TRBJ2-7, is DSGVTQTPKHLITATGQRVTLRCSPRSGDLSVYWYQQSLDQGLQFLIQYYNGEERAKGNILERFSAQQFPDLHSELNLSSLELGDSALYFCASSPRTGIYEQYFGPGTRLTVT.

V is TRBV29-1 and J is TRBJ1-5, with D possibly being TRBD1 (6 bases). There are 14 residues in the CDR3. Trimming removed 5 bases from V and 2 bases from J, with 13 bases in between. Germline V gene data show CDR1 as SQVTM and CDR2 as ANQGSEA. Here the CDR3 DNA reads TGCAGCGTTAACACAGGGTCCGGCAATCAGCCCCAGCATTTT. Protein product: CSVNTGSGNQPQHF.

V gene TRBV2 combines with J gene TRBJ1-4, with 10 bases aligning to TRBD1. Germline V gene sequence: CDR1 SNHLY, CDR2 FYNNEI. The V and J ends lost 6 bases and 11 bases, in that order; junction bases with no gene match: 9. The CDR3 is made up of 14 amino acids. CDR3 residues: CASSSGTGVEKLFF. The CDR3 nucleotides read TGTGCCAGCAGCTCCGGGACAGGGGTGGAGAAACTGTTTTTT.

This clone was counted only a few times. The chain recombines TRBV5-4 with TRBJ2-7; D possibly corresponds to TRBD1 (6 bases). This CDR3 is built from 14 residues. Germline-derived CDR1 and CDR2 are SGHNT and YYREEE (reference sequence). Trimming took off 0 bases at V and 2 bases at J, with 9 bases between the two ends. CDR3 bases: TGTGCCAGCAGCTTGGACCAGGGGACCTACGAGCAGTACTTC. Its protein is CASSLDQGTYEQYF.

Worth noting for this clone: One end of the junction fails to match germline, which may point to a read error. The same CDR3 can be traced to other DNA sequences in this sample. The chain uses TRBV5-4 and TRBJ1-1; D is uncertain. The CDR3 has 15 amino acids. Germline V lookup: CDR1 SGHNT, CDR2 YYREEE (reference sequence). The CDR3 is CASSLGPQDYTEAFF. In nucleotides, the CDR3 is TGTGCCAGCAGCTTGGGACCTCAGGATTACACTGAAGCTTTTTTT.

V and J are TRBV7-8 and TRBJ2-7; TRBD1 aligns across 10 bases. Germline CDR1 is SGHVS and CDR2 is FQNEAQ. V lost 1 base, J lost 5 bases, and 8 bases stayed unmatched. This CDR3 has 16 amino acids. In DNA form, the CDR3 reads TGTGCCAGCAGCTTAGGACAGGGGGCGCGATCTAACGAGCAGTACTTC. It translates to CASSLGQGARSNEQYF.